The source of this T cell receptor (beta chain) is a study of Ad26.COV2.S vaccination and SARS-CoV-2 variants (dated by TCRdb to about 2021). With respect to the entire study: Vaccine-arm donors were drawn from COV1001, a multicentre, randomized, double-blind, placebo-controlled phase I-IIa trial of Ad26.COV2.S in healthy adults. Trial participants were randomized into five groups of five: low-dose or high-dose Ad26.COV2.S given once or twice, or placebo on both occasions. TCRbeta repertoire sequencing served as the tool for gauging how specific and how broad the SARS-CoV-2-reactive T cell receptors were following Ad26.COV2.S vaccination. Blinding of investigators to trial group allocation was maintained during experiments and outcome assessment. A total of approximately 30 samples were included in the TCR-sequenced set, comprising around 19 Ad26.COV2.S vaccine recipients, 5 placebo recipients and 8 SARS-CoV-2 convalescent individuals. Ad26.COV2.S was administered intramuscularly at a dose of 5x10^10 or 1x10^11 viral particles, either as one shot or as two shots given 56 days apart. Overall results and qualifications from the work: Compared with placebo recipients, Ad26.COV2.S recipients showed higher spike-specific TCR breadth (P = 0.0014). Vaccine and placebo recipients had similar non-spike TCR breadth, a finding consistent with the vaccine containing only spike. The study lacked the statistical power to compare responses across vaccine doses or regimens. After vaccination, spike-specific CD8+ and CD4+ T cell responses were reported to show substantial breadth. It was noted by the authors that total T cell responses may have been underestimated by the TCR breadth and depth analyses.

The immunoSEQ Assay was used to sequence TCRbeta CDR3 regions. After extraction, genomic DNA underwent amplification by bias-controlled multiplex PCR, followed by high-throughput sequencing. Per the original workflow: To quantify the absolute abundance of each unique TCRbeta CDR3 region, sequences were collapsed and filtered. T cell fraction was estimated by normalizing TCRbeta template counts to usable DNA, with usable DNA measured through amplification of reference genes found in all nucleated cells. Repertoire TCRs were annotated as SARS-CoV-2-specific when V gene, CDR3 amino acid sequence and J gene were exactly matched to a known reactive TCR set. MIRA supplied the reference SARS-CoV-2 TCR set, which was filtered for enrichment in COVID-19-positive ImmuneCODE repertoires so that public or cross-reactive TCRs were removed. Using the MIRA antigens, annotated TCRs were further analysed by specific ORF or by position within an ORF. Depth was the summed frequency of annotated unique rearrangements, while breadth was defined as annotated unique rearrangements over total unique productive rearrangements. Two-sided Wilcoxon rank-sum tests were used to compare TCR breadth between groups. This is the immuneACCESS table as TCRdb keeps it, with only in-frame sequences that have V and J called. A part of the clones is gone; compared with another copy, unresolved V genes explain less than half, and the rest is unexplained. That table gives V, J and clone size, and the DNA gave D and trimming. This sample has 350,000 to 500,000 clones in its table, and less than 95% of those were observed once. Of the sample, about 4.4% falls within the top ten clones.

As for this clone: It lacks a known antigen. No much larger clonotype is one base removed from it; base qualities were not supplied.

The sample's treatment or condition, from its label and the paper: roughly 19 received Ad26.COV2.S at low or high dose, single or two shots; 5 received placebo; per-sample allocation not given. Repertoires of vaccine and placebo recipients were sequenced from samples taken on day 63 after the first injection. Between 29 July and 7 August 2020, Cohort 1b enrolled around 25 adults aged 18-55 years at one site in Boston, USA. Ad26.COV2.S was a replication-incompetent adenovirus type 26 vector expressing a prefusion-stabilized SARS-CoV-2 spike protein from the original Wuhan strain. CDR1 SGHRS and CDR2 YFSETQ were looked up in the germline V gene. V is cut by 2 bases and J by 8 bases, and the space between the germline ends is 17 bases. The CDR3 spans 15 residues, from the cysteine through the phenylalanine. Only CDR3 DNA is held: 45 bases, read in frame from base 1.

This receptor chain uses TRBV5-1 and TRBJ2-1; the D gene is possibly TRBD2, with 6 bases matching. The sequence came from a person between 18 and 59 years old who received the Ad26.COV2.S COVID-19 vaccine or a placebo. The sequences come from peripheral blood, collected in a trial of Ad26.COV2.S vaccine versus placebo. The CDR3 sequence is CASSLGGILYDEQFF. The nucleotide sequence reads as follows: TGCGCCAGCAGCTTAGGCGGGATTCTTTATGATGAGCAGTTCTTC.